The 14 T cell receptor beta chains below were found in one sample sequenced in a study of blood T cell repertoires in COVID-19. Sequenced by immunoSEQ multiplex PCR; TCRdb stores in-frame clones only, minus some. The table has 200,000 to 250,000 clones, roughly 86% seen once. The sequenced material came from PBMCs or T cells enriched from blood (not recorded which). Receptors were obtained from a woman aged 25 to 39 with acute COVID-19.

CDR3 sequence reads: CASSFGRGGVTGELFF. The CDR3 nucleotides are TGTGCCAGCAGTTTTGGGCGGGGAGGCGTCACCGGGGAGCTGTTTTTT. The V and J genes are TRBV6-6 and TRBJ2-2; D possibly corresponds to TRBD2 (6 bases). The length of the CDR3 is 16 residues. CDR1 and CDR2 from the germline V gene are MNHNY and SVGAGI (reference sequence). V lost 4 bases and J lost 4, with 16 bases in between.

The chain's CDR3 is CASSPIADVEAFF. As DNA, the CDR3 is TGTGCCAGCTCACCAATAGCCGACGTTGAAGCTTTCTTT. V and J are TRBV18 and TRBJ1-1; no reliable D call. The CDR3 totals 13 residues. CDR1 is KGHSH, CDR2 LQKENI, per germline. The germline V and J ends were trimmed by 2 bases and 7 bases, with 11 bases remaining between them.

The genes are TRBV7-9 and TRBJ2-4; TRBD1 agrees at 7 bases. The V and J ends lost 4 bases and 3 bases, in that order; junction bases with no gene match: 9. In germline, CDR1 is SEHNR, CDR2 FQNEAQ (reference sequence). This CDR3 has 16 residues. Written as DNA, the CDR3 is TGTGCCAGCAGCTCGGGACAGTCCTTTGGCAAAAACATTCAGTACTTC. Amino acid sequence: CASSSGQSFGKNIQYF.

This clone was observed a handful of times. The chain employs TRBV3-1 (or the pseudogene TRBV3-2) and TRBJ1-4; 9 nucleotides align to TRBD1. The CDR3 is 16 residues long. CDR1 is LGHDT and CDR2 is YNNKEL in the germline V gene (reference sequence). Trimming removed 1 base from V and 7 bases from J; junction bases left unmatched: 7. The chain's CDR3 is CASSQGLGTGFEKLFF. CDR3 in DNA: TGTGCCAGCAGCCAAGGGTTGGGGACAGGGTTTGAAAAACTGTTTTTT.

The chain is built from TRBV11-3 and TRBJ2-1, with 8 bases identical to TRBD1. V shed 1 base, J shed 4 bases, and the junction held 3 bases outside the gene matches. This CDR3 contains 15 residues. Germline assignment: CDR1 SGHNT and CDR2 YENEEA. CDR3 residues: CASSLGDRLYNEQFF. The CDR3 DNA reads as TGTGCCAGCAGCTTAGGGGACAGGTTATACAATGAGCAGTTCTTC.

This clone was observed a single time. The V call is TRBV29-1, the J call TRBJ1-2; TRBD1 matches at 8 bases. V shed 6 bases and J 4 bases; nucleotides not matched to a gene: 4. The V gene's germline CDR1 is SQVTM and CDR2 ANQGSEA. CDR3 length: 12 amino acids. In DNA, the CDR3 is TGCAGCGTCGACAGGGGTGGCTATGGCTACACCTTC. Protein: CSVDRGGYGYTF.

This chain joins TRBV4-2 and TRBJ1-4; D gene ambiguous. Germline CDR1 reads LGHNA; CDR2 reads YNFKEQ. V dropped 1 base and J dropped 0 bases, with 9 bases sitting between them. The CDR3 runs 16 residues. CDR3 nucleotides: TGTGCCAGCAGCCAAGCTCACGGTGCAACTAATGAAAAACTGTTTTTT. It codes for CASSQAHGATNEKLFF.

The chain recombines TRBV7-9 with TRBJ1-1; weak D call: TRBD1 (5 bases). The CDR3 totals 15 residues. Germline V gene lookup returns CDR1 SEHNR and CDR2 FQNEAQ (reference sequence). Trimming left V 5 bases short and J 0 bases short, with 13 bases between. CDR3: CASSPRQRMNTEAFF. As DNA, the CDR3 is TGTGCCAGCAGCCCGCGACAGAGGATGAACACTGAAGCTTTCTTT.

CDR3 coding DNA: TGTGCCAGCAGCCCGACAGGGACAGGGTACACTGAAGCTTTCTTT. Protein product: CASSPTGTGYTEAFF. V gene TRBV16 combines with J gene TRBJ1-1; TRBD1 matches at 9 bases. This CDR3 has 15 residues. After removal of 4 bases from V and 3 bases from J, the junction contained 6 bases not matched to a gene. Germline CDR1 and CDR2: KGHSY and FQNENV.

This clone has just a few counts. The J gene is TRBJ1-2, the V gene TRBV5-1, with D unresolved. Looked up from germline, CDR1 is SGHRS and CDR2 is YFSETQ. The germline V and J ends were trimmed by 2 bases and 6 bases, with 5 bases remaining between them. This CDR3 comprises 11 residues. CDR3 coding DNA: TGCGCCAGCAGCTTCCGGGATGGCTACACCTTC. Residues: CASSFRDGYTF. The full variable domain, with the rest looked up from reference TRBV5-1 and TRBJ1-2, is KAGVTQTPRYLIKTRGQQVTLSCSPISGHRSVSWYQQTPGQGLQFLFEYFSETQRNKGNFPGRFSGRQFSNSRSEMNVSTLELGDSALYLCASSFRDGYTFGSGTRLTVV.

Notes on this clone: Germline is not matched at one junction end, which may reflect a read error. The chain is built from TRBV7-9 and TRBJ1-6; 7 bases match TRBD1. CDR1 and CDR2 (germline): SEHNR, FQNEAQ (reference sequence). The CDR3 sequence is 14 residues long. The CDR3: CASSLGAGGSPPHF. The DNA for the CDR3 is TGTGCCAGCAGCTTAGGCGCAGGGGGTTCACCCCCCCACTTT.

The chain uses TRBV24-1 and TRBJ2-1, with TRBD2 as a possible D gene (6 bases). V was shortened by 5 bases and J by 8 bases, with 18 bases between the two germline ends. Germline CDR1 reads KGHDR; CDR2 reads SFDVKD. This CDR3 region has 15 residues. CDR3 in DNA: TGTGCCACCAGTGGGTCAGGGACTTTTGGGGATGAGCAGTTCTTC. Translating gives CATSGSGTFGDEQFF.

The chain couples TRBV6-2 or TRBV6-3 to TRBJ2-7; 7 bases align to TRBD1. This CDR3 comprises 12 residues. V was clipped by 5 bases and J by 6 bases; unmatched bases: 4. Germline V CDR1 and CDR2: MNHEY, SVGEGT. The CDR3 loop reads CASSNHRGEQYF. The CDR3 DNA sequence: TGTGCCAGCAGTAACCACAGGGGCGAGCAGTACTTC.

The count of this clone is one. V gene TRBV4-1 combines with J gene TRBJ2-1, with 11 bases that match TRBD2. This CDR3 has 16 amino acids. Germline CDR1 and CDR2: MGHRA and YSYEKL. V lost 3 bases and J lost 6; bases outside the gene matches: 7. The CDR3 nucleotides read TGCGCCAGCAGCCAGGAAATAGCGGGGGGGCTCAATGAGCAGTTCTTC. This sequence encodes CASSQEIAGGLNEQFF.